Below are 31 T cell receptor beta chains sequenced from a single sample in a study of T cells after posttransplantation cyclophosphamide. Some clones are missing from TCRdb's copy, which holds only in-frame ones; the method was immunoSEQ multiplex PCR. The profile covers roughly 13,000 clones, none occurring a single time. Busulfan-fludarabine conditioning, marrow transplant, and cyclophosphamide on days +3 and +4 were administered. Here the sequenced sample was PBMCs, taken more than 950 days after allogeneic stem cell transplant with posttransplant cyclophosphamide. The receptors here all came from a female patient aged 40-49 years who received an allogeneic stem cell transplant from a related donor, was CMV-positive, and had no GVHD. Certain T cells may be donor cells from the graft.

This clone was recorded at least ten times. The chain joins TRBV28 to TRBJ1-2; 9 nucleotides agree with TRBD1. The CDR3 extends over 13 amino acids. V lost 7 bases, J lost 4 bases, and 4 bases stayed unmatched. Per germline, CDR1 MDHEN and CDR2 SYDVKM. DNA of the CDR3: TGTGCCAGCACCTCGGGACAGGGCTATGGCTACACCTTC. The encoded protein is CASTSGQGYGYTF.

This clone was picked up many times. The V gene is TRBV13, the J gene TRBJ1-4, with TRBD1 identical over 9 bases. The CDR3 extends over 15 amino acids. The J segment lost 7 bases and the V segment lost 5 bases, leaving 8 bases of the junction unmatched. The germline gives CDR1 PRHDT, CDR2 FYEKMQ (reference sequence). The CDR3 reads CASSVKTGGSEKLFF. CDR3 nucleotides: TGTGCCAGCAGCGTCAAGACAGGGGGAAGTGAAAAACTGTTTTTT. The variable domain in full, with the rest retrieved from reference TRBV13 and TRBJ1-4, is AAGVIQSPRHLIKEKRETATLKCYPIPRHDTVYWYQQGPGQDPQFLISFYEKMQSDKGSIPDRFSAQQFSDYHSELNMSSLELGDSALYFCASSVKTGGSEKLFFGSGTQLSVL.

The V call is TRBV25-1, the J call TRBJ1-1; D is perhaps TRBD1 (6 bases). CDR1 is MGHDK, CDR2 SYGVNS, per germline. The CDR3 contains 14 residues. Trimming pared 3 bases from V and 0 bases from J, leaving 8 bases between. The CDR3 nucleotides are TGTGCCAGCAGTGACGCAGGGGTGAACACTGAAGCTTTCTTT. Amino acids: CASSDAGVNTEAFF.

This clone was counted at least ten times. This chain links TRBV2 with TRBJ2-4; D may be TRBD2 (6 bases). The germline V gene has CDR1 SNHLY and CDR2 FYNNEI. The CDR3 has 15 residues. V was cut by 0 bases and J by 8 bases, with 14 bases left in between. The CDR3 sequence is CASSEAEGRGDIQYF. CDR3 coding DNA: TGTGCCAGCAGTGAAGCGGAGGGGAGAGGGGACATTCAGTACTTC.

This clone has at least ten counts. The chain uses TRBV11-2 and TRBJ2-2; tentative D call: TRBD1 (6 bases). CDR1 is SGHAT and CDR2 is FQNNGV in the germline V gene. Trimming stripped 5 bases from V and 6 bases from J, with 16 bases between. This CDR3 contains 15 residues. The CDR3 sequence: CASSPHGRTAGELFF. DNA of the CDR3: TGTGCCAGCAGCCCACACGGCCGGACAGCCGGGGAGCTGTTTTTT. Looking up the rest from reference TRBV11-2 and TRBJ2-2 gives the full variable domain: EAGVAQSPRYKIIEKRQSVAFWCNPISGHATLYWYQQILGQGPKLLIQFQNNGVVDDSQLPKDRFSAERLKGVDSTLKIQPAKLEDSAVYLCASSPHGRTAGELFFGEGSRLTVL.

This clone was picked up a small number of times. The J gene is TRBJ1-6, the V gene TRBV15; TRBD1 matches at 7 bases. Germline lookup yields CDR1 LNHNV and CDR2 YYDKDF (reference sequence). This CDR3 comprises 14 residues. Unmatched junction bases numbered 7, after V lost 7 bases and J lost 7 bases. The CDR3 spells CATNPDRTNSPLHF. In nucleotides, the CDR3 is TGTGCCACCAACCCGGACAGGACGAATTCACCCCTCCACTTT.

This clone was detected ten times or more. V gene TRBV4-1 combines with J gene TRBJ2-5, with D tentatively TRBD1 (7 bases). The CDR3 has 15 residues. The germline CDR1 and CDR2 sequences are MGHRA and YSYEKL. The ends were cut back, 3 bases at V and 4 bases at J, with 15 bases in the middle. The CDR3: CASSQLGQGGETQYF. The CDR3 bases are TGCGCCAGCAGCCAGTTAGGGCAGGGGGGAGAGACCCAGTACTTC.

This clone was observed many times. The DNA of the CDR3 is TGTGCCAGCAGTCTAGGGGGGGGCCGGCAGCCCCAGCATTTT. It encodes CASSLGGGRQPQHF. This chain joins TRBV6-1 and TRBJ1-5; maybe TRBD1 (6 bases). Germline CDR1 and CDR2: MNHNS and SASEGT. The CDR3 length is 14 residues. V lost 5 bases to trimming and J lost 7 bases, with 15 bases between them.

This clone came up many times. V usage is TRBV5-1 and J usage is TRBJ2-1; TRBD1 matches at 9 bases. This CDR3 contains 15 residues. Germline lookup yields CDR1 SGHRS and CDR2 YFSETQ. After removal of 2 bases from V and 6 bases from J, the junction contained 6 bases not matched to a gene. The CDR3 reads CASSLTGTGFNEQFF. In nucleotides, the CDR3 is TGCGCCAGCAGCTTAACCGGGACAGGGTTCAATGAGCAGTTCTTC.

This clone is judged medium-sized (0.01 to 0.1%). Written as DNA, the CDR3 is TGCGCCAGCAGCCTGGAAAACCGAGGAGGCACAGATACGCAGTATTTT. Translation gives CASSLENRGGTDTQYF. This chain connects TRBV4-3 to TRBJ2-3; the D is unclear. Trimming stripped 4 bases from V and 1 base from J, with 15 bases between. Germline V gene sequence: CDR1 LGHNA, CDR2 YSLEER. The CDR3 is 16 amino acids.

The sample holds many counts of this clone. The V gene is TRBV7-2, the J gene TRBJ1-1; maybe TRBD1 (5 bases). The CDR3 runs to 14 residues. CDR1 is SGHTA, CDR2 FQGNSA, per germline. Trimming cost V 1 base and J 4 bases, with 10 bases left between them. CDR3 region: CASSLVQGSTEAFF. The CDR3 nucleotides are TGTGCCAGCAGCTTAGTTCAGGGCTCCACTGAAGCTTTCTTT.

This clone was seen at least ten times. The rearrangement joins TRBV6-5 to TRBJ1-5; weak D call: TRBD1 (5 bases). Per germline, CDR1 MNHEY and CDR2 SVGAGI. The CDR3 has 13 residues. Deletions cut 5 bases from V and 15 bases from J, with 20 bases between. CDR3 DNA sequence: TGTGCCAGCAGTGCGGTCCGGAGGGGACCTAGGCATTTT. Residues: CASSAVRRGPRHF.

Many counts were recorded for this clone. The chain is built from TRBV7-9 and TRBJ1-5; the D gene is possibly TRBD1 (6 bases). Germline values: CDR1 SEHNR, CDR2 FQNEAQ (reference sequence). Between the trimmed V and J ends, which lost 5 bases and 7 bases, there was a span of 18 bases. This CDR3 region has 15 residues. CDR3 bases: TGTGCCAGCAGCAGCGGGGGCATTGTCGGGCAGCCCCAGCATTTT. Translated, it gives CASSSGGIVGQPQHF.

This sequence joins TRBV7-9 and TRBJ2-7, with D perhaps TRBD1 (6 bases). CDR3 length equals 15 residues. The V end was cut by 5 bases, the J end by 3 bases, with 17 bases between. Germline V CDR1 and CDR2: SEHNR, FQNEAQ (reference sequence). This chain's CDR3 is CASSARDMIFYEQYF. The CDR3 nucleotides are TGTGCCAGCAGCGCCCGGGACATGATCTTCTACGAGCAGTACTTC.

There are many counts of this clone. V is TRBV7-2 and J is TRBJ2-5; D is perhaps TRBD2 (7 bases). V was cut by 6 bases and J by 1 base, with 15 bases left in between. The CDR3 runs 15 residues. From germline, CDR1 is SGHTA and CDR2 FQGNSA. The CDR3 nucleotides read TGTGCCAGCAGTGCAGTACGGGGGGCCCAAGAGACCCAGTACTTC. The encoded protein is CASSAVRGAQETQYF. The full variable domain, with the rest looked up from reference TRBV7-2 and TRBJ2-5, is GAGVSQSPSNKVTEKGKDVELRCDPISGHTALYWYRQSLGQGLEFLIYFQGNSAPDKSGLPSDRFSAERTGGSVSTLTIQRTQQEDSAVYLCASSAVRGAQETQYFGPGTRLLVL.

At least ten counts were recorded for this clone. The V gene is TRBV5-1, the J gene TRBJ2-5; 12 bases align to TRBD2. This CDR3 region has 15 residues. Trimming removed 2 bases from V and 6 bases from J; junction bases left unmatched: 5. From germline, CDR1 is SGHRS and CDR2 YFSETQ. The CDR3 is CASSLKTSGGKTQYF. The CDR3 DNA follows: TGCGCCAGCAGCTTAAAGACTAGCGGGGGTAAGACCCAGTACTTC.

The rearrangement uses TRBV15 and TRBJ1-4; 8 positions agree with TRBD1. Germline CDR1 is LNHNV and CDR2 is YYDKDF (reference sequence). V shed 6 bases, J shed 8 bases, and the junction held 8 bases outside the gene matches. CDR3 size: 14 residues. The CDR3 nucleotides are TGTGCCACCAGTCCGACAGGGGAGTTAGAAAAACTGTTTTTT. This encodes CATSPTGELEKLFF. The variable domain in full, completed from reference TRBV15 and TRBJ1-4, reads DAMVIQNPRYQVTQFGKPVTLSCSQTLNHNVMYWYQQKSSQAPKLLFHYYDKDFNNEADTPDNFQSRRPNTSFCFLDIRSPGLGDTAMYLCATSPTGELEKLFFGSGTQLSVL.

This clone turned up a few times. V gene TRBV6-5 combines with J gene TRBJ1-3; unclear D gene. Germline V gene sequence: CDR1 MNHEY, CDR2 SVGAGI. This CDR3 contains 14 residues. V shed 7 bases and J shed 0 bases, with 10 bases lying between them. For the CDR3, the DNA is TGTGCCAGCATTAACAGTATCTCTGGAAACACCATATATTTT. Translated, it gives CASINSISGNTIYF.

This clone has only a few counts. The rearrangement links TRBV7-2 to TRBJ1-4; a possible D gene is TRBD1 (6 bases). V was trimmed by 4 bases and J by 5 bases, leaving 11 bases between them. Germline CDR1 SGHTA, CDR2 FQGNSA. The CDR3 consists of 14 residues. The chain's CDR3 is CASSSGVLNEKLFF. DNA for the CDR3: TGTGCCAGCAGCTCAGGGGTCCTAAATGAAAAACTGTTTTTT.

Only a few counts were recorded for this clone. The V call is TRBV6-1, the J call TRBJ1-2; D might be TRBD1 (6 bases). With 6 bases removed from V and 1 base from J, the gap between germline ends came to 15 bases. The germline gives CDR1 MNHNS, CDR2 SASEGT. CDR3 length equals 15 residues. The DNA of the CDR3 is TGTGCCAGCAGAGTTGGGGGGGCGCATAACTATGGCTACACCTTC. This encodes CASRVGGAHNYGYTF.

In this sample, this clone turned up a few times. The rearrangement joins TRBV5-6 to TRBJ2-7; tentative D call: TRBD1 (8 bases). This CDR3 has 15 residues. Trimming took 3 bases from V and 2 from J, leaving 15 bases between them. Germline CDR1 and CDR2: SGHDT and YYEEEE. CDR3 loop: CASSWGGQVAYEQYF. CDR3 in DNA: TGTGCCAGCAGCTGGGGGGGACAGGTGGCCTACGAGCAGTACTTC.

This clone was counted at least ten times. The V gene is TRBV1, the J gene TRBJ2-2; the D call of TRBD1 is as the table states it, not checked on the DNA. TRBV1 is classified as a pseudogene. The CDR3 contains 17 residues. This chain's CDR3 is CTSSHYNDSQNTGELFF. CDR3 in DNA: TGCACCAGCAGCCACTATAATGACAGTCAGAACACCGGGGAGCTGTTTTTT.

The table lists this clone with many counts. The V and J genes are TRBV15 and TRBJ2-5; D unresolved. Germline V CDR1 and CDR2: LNHNV, YYDKDF (reference sequence). The CDR3 is 14 residues long. Trimming stripped 5 bases from V and 2 bases from J, with 12 bases between. The CDR3 bases are TGTGCCACCAGCGCGAATCTGGAGCAAGAGACCCAGTACTTC. Amino acid sequence: CATSANLEQETQYF. Full variable domain (rest looked up from reference TRBV15 and TRBJ2-5): DAMVIQNPRYQVTQFGKPVTLSCSQTLNHNVMYWYQQKSSQAPKLLFHYYDKDFNNEADTPDNFQSRRPNTSFCFLDIRSPGLGDTAMYLCATSANLEQETQYFGPGTRLLVL.

The chain has TRBV10-3 and TRBJ2-7, with 10 bases fitting TRBD1. From germline, CDR1 is ENHRY and CDR2 SYGVKD. With V trimmed by 1 base and J by 5 bases, 11 bases remained unmatched. The CDR3 is made up of 17 amino acids. CDR3 sequence reads: CAISEYPDRGHFNEQYF. In DNA form, the CDR3 reads TGTGCCATCAGTGAGTACCCAGACAGGGGGCATTTTAACGAGCAGTACTTC.

V is TRBV2 and J is TRBJ2-2; TRBD2 matches at 9 bases. Germline loops: CDR1 SNHLY, CDR2 FYNNEI. The CDR3 extends over 15 amino acids. V was clipped by 0 bases and J by 4 bases; unmatched bases: 0. As DNA, the CDR3 is TGTGCCAGCAGTGAAGCGGGACTAGCCACCGGGGAGCTGTTTTTT. Translating it yields CASSEAGLATGELFF.

This clone came up many times. This chain connects TRBV5-4 to TRBJ2-3; 10 bases match TRBD1. The CDR3 runs to 15 residues. CDR1 and CDR2 from the germline V gene are SGHNT and YYREEE (reference sequence). V lost 5 bases and J lost 4; bases outside the gene matches: 7. The CDR3 coding sequence is TGTGCCAGCAGACCCCGGACAGGGGGGTCAGATACGCAGTATTTT. Its translation: CASRPRTGGSDTQYF.

In its sample, this clone was seen many times. J is TRBJ1-6 and V is TRBV6-1; D is perhaps TRBD1 (6 bases). V lost 8 bases and J lost 7, with 15 bases in between. Germline V gene sequence: CDR1 MNHNS, CDR2 SASEGT. The CDR3 runs 14 residues. CDR3 nucleotide sequence: TGTGCCAGCGGATTACAGGGTGGAAATTCACCCCTCCACTTT. Its protein is CASGLQGGNSPLHF.

The sample holds many counts of this clone. The V gene is TRBV4-2, the J gene TRBJ2-1; 10 bases agree with TRBD2. The V segment lost 0 bases and the J segment 1 base; nucleotides outside the gene matches: 6. This CDR3 comprises 18 residues. CDR1 is LGHNA, CDR2 YNFKEQ, per germline. The CDR3 DNA sequence: TGTGCCAGCAGCCAAGATGGGCTAGCGGGGGTTTCCTACAATGAGCAGTTCTTC. The encoded protein is CASSQDGLAGVSYNEQFF.

The chain recombines TRBV5-1 with TRBJ2-5; 9 nucleotides line up with TRBD1. There are 15 residues in the CDR3. V was clipped by 5 bases and J by 4 bases; unmatched bases: 9. CDR1 is SGHRS, CDR2 YFSETQ, per germline. This chain's CDR3 is CASRLYRGQGETQYF. The CDR3 DNA sequence: TGCGCCAGCAGGTTATACAGGGGGCAGGGAGAGACCCAGTACTTC. The entire variable domain, with the rest obtained from reference TRBV5-1 and TRBJ2-5, is as follows: KAGVTQTPRYLIKTRGQQVTLSCSPISGHRSVSWYQQTPGQGLQFLFEYFSETQRNKGNFPGRFSGRQFSNSRSEMNVSTLELGDSALYLCASRLYRGQGETQYFGPGTRLLVL.

Ten or more counts support this clone. The chain has TRBV10-3 and TRBJ1-3, with D possibly TRBD1 on 5 matching bases. The CDR3 loop spans 13 amino acids. V was shortened by 6 bases and J by 0 bases, with 6 bases between the two germline ends. Germline CDR1 is ENHRY and CDR2 is SYGVKD. The CDR3 DNA is TGTGCCATCAGAGACAGCTCTGGAAACACCATATATTTT. Translating gives CAIRDSSGNTIYF.

The chain employs TRBV10-2 and TRBJ2-6, with a possible D match to TRBD2 (5 bases). V dropped 4 bases and J dropped 4 bases, with 8 bases sitting between them. The CDR3 has 14 residues. CDR1 and CDR2 from the germline V gene are WSHSY and SAAADI. This CDR3 reads CASSGTGGANVLTF. The CDR3 region has the DNA TGCGCCAGCAGTGGAACGGGAGGGGCCAACGTCCTGACTTTC.